The clone carrying this T cell receptor beta chain came up many times. Using RNA transcripts as the source, TCR beta CDR3 regions were amplified. The TCR CDR3 was amplified in a first-round RT-PCR using the HTBI primer set. TCRdb reprocessed the multiplex PCR reads via MiXCR and lists one record per CDR3 protein. Seen here are under 400,000 distinct CDR3 sequences, over 15% observed once, and the top ten hold approximately 49%. This record comes from a study of T cells in Graves' hyperthyroidism and ophthalmopathy. V dropped 8 bases and J dropped 3 bases, with 19 bases sitting between them. Germline V gene data show CDR1 as MNHNS and CDR2 as SASEGT. The CDR3 is made up of 15 amino acids. Reasons for excluding patients were uncontrolled infection, other autoimmune disease, pregnancy or lactation. PBMCs stemmed from about 9.7 ml fresh peripheral blood.

Material: blood. This sequence joins TRBV6-1 and TRBJ1-1; TRBD1 is a possible D gene (6 bases). The receptor was isolated from a woman between 45 and 65 years old with Graves' hyperthyroidism. As DNA, the CDR3 is TGTGCCAGCTCCTCTGCCGGGACACCACACACTGAAGCTTTCTTT. Protein sequence: CASSSAGTPHTEAFF.